Shown below are 10 T cell receptor beta chains from a single sample sequenced in a study of CD8+ T cells in alopecia areata. RNA was isolated and reverse transcribed to cDNA, the sequencing template. Data came from immunoSEQ multiplex PCR; TCRdb stores just in-frame clones and leaves some out. Among about 260,000 clones listed, around three fifths were seen once. Treatment reported: oral pan-JAK inhibitor, 5-10 mg twice daily. The sample here was CD4+ T cells sorted from blood, taken at roughly week 52, from a patient treated with tofacitinib. Receptors originate from a human donor with alopecia areata.

This chain links TRBV9 with TRBJ1-2; D is undetermined. The CDR3 is made up of 15 amino acids. The germline gives CDR1 SGDLS, CDR2 YYNGEE. The V gene lost 1 base and the J gene lost 5 bases, with 15 bases spanning the gap. CDR3 DNA: TGTGCCAGCAGCGTAAGCCCTATGGCGGCTTATGGCTACACCTTC. It encodes CASSVSPMAAYGYTF.

The chain joins TRBV6-5 to TRBJ2-3; TRBD2 matches 9 bases. This CDR3 has 15 residues. CDR1 and CDR2 (germline): MNHEY, SVGAGI. The junction had 9 bases not matched to a gene; V was cut back by 6 bases and J by 5 bases. In DNA, the CDR3 is TGTGCCAGCAGCCTCCTCGGCGGGGGGGGAGATACGCAGTATTTT. Translation: CASSLLGGGGDTQYF.

The rearrangement links TRBV30 to TRBJ2-2, with TRBD1 matching over 8 bases. This CDR3 has 16 amino acids. Germline assignment: CDR1 GTSNPN and CDR2 SVGIG (reference sequence). V trimming: 5 bases; J trimming: 4 bases; junction bases outside the gene matches: 12. The CDR3 coding sequence is TGTGCCTGGTACTTGGAAACAGGGGGTATCACCGGGGAGCTGTTTTTT. Encoded protein: CAWYLETGGITGELFF.

J is TRBJ1-5 and V is TRBV14; D gene ambiguous. This CDR3 has 12 residues. The V end lost 1 base, the J end lost 9 bases, and 7 bases lay between the germline ends. Per the germline V gene, CDR1 is SGHDN and CDR2 is FVKESK. The CDR3: CASSQGLGPQHF. As DNA, the CDR3 is TGTGCCAGCAGCCAAGGATTAGGGCCCCAGCATTTT.

This clone was picked up one time. This sequence joins TRBV27 and TRBJ2-3, with TRBD1 as a possible D gene (5 bases). CDR1 and CDR2 from the germline V gene are MNHEY and SMNVEV (reference sequence). V lost 2 bases, J lost 1 base, and 10 bases lay in between. The CDR3 is made up of 15 amino acids. The CDR3 is CASSLSGAGTDTQYF. CDR3 sequence (DNA): TGTGCCAGCAGTTTAAGTGGGGCGGGCACAGATACGCAGTATTTT.

The V gene is TRBV7-2, the J gene TRBJ2-3, with D possibly being TRBD2 (6 bases). Germline values: CDR1 SGHTA, CDR2 FQGNSA. The CDR3 covers 15 residues. Trimming took 6 bases from V and 2 from J, leaving 15 bases between them. The DNA for the CDR3 is TGTGCCAGCAGACAGCGGGTCCTCTTCACAGATACGCAGTATTTT. Its translation is CASRQRVLFTDTQYF.

Details on this clone: Distinct nucleotide sequences in the sample also encode this CDR3. The V and J genes are TRBV4-2 and TRBJ1-5, with D maybe TRBD1 (5 bases). The CDR3 extends over 14 amino acids. The germline V gene has CDR1 LGHNA and CDR2 YNFKEQ. V lost 4 bases to trimming and J lost 7 bases, with 14 bases between them. CDR3 residues: CASSPAGGDQPQHF. CDR3 nucleotides: TGTGCCAGCAGCCCCGCCGGGGGTGACCAGCCCCAGCATTTT.

Details on this clone: Other nucleotide sequences from this sample produce the same CDR3. The chain carries TRBV5-1 and TRBJ1-5; no definite D call. Germline V gene sequence: CDR1 SGHRS, CDR2 YFSETQ. This CDR3 is built from 15 residues. V gave up 0 bases and J gave up 0 bases, with 7 bases separating them. Here the CDR3 DNA reads TGCGCCAGCAGCTTGGCCGGCAGTAGCAATCAGCCCCAGCATTTT. Translation gives CASSLAGSSNQPQHF.

The chain links TRBV7-9 to TRBJ2-7; 8 positions match TRBD2. The J segment lost 3 bases and the V segment lost 4 bases, leaving 8 bases of the junction unmatched. The germline CDR1 and CDR2 sequences are SEHNR and FQNEAQ (reference sequence). The CDR3 extends over 15 amino acids. The CDR3 protein is CASSSVAGIYYEQYF. The CDR3 DNA is TGTGCCAGCAGCTCCGTAGCGGGGATTTACTACGAGCAGTACTTC.

The rearrangement joins TRBV9 to TRBJ1-4; D might be TRBD1 (5 bases). V was shortened by 6 bases and J by 13 bases, with 13 bases between the two germline ends. The CDR3 runs to 11 residues. CDR1 is SGDLS and CDR2 is YYNGEE in the germline V gene. In nucleotides, the CDR3 is TGTGCCAGCACCTCCGGGACGGGACTGTTTTTT. Amino acid sequence: CASTSGTGLFF. Full variable domain (rest looked up from reference TRBV9 and TRBJ1-4): DSGVTQTPKHLITATGQRVTLRCSPRSGDLSVYWYQQSLDQGLQFLIQYYNGEERAKGNILERFSAQQFPDLHSELNLSSLELGDSALYFCASTSGTGLFFGSGTQLSVL.